This TCR beta chain is from a study of T cell responses to AZD1222 COVID-19 vaccine. The data were produced by immunoSEQ multiplex PCR, yet TCRdb's version contains in-frame clones alone and is incomplete. The repertoire holds around 120,000 clones, with about 85% as singletons. Per germline, CDR1 SNHLY and CDR2 FYNNEI. V shed 7 bases and J 3 bases; nucleotides not matched to a gene: 9. The CDR3 has 15 amino acids. This TCR was recovered from an adult who received the AZD1222 COVID-19 vaccine. The chain joins TRBV2 to TRBJ2-1; 7 bases line up with TRBD2. Sequences were derived from peripheral blood, sampled 28 days after the second AZD1222 dose. CDR3 protein: CASNPSGELYNEQFF. In nucleotides, the CDR3 is TGTGCCAGCAATCCCAGCGGGGAGCTCTACAATGAGCAGTTCTTC.